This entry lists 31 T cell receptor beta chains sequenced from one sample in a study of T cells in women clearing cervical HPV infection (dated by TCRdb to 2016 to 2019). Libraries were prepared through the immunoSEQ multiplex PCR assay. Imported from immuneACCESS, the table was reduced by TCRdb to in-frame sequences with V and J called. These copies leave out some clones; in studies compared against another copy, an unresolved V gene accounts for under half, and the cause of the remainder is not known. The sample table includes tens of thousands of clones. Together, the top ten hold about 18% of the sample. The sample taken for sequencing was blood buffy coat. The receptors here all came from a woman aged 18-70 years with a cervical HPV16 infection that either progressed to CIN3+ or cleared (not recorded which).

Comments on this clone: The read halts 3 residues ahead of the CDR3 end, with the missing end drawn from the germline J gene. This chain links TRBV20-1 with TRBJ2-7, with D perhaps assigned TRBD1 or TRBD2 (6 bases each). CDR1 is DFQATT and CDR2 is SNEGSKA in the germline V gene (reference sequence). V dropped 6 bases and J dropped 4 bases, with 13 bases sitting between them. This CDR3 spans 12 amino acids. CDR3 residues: CSAPTGRYEQYF. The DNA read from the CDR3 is TGCAGTGCCCCAACAGGGAGGTACGAG.

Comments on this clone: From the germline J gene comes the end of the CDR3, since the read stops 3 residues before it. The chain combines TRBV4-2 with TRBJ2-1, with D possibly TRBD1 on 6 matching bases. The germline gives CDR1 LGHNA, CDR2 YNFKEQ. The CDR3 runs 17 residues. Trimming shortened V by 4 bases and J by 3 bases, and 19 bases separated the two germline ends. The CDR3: CASSPRGGQGYYNEQFF. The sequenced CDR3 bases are TGTGCCAGCAGCCCTCGAGGGGGACAAGGGTACTACAATGAG.

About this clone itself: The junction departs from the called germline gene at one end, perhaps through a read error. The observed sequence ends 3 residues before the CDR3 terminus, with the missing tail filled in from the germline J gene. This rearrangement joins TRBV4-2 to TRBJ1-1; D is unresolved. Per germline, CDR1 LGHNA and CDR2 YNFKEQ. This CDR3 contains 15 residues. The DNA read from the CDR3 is TGCGCCAGCAGCCTAACACAGAGACCGAACACTGAA. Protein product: CASSLTQRPNTE. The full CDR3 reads CASSLTQRPNTEAFF.

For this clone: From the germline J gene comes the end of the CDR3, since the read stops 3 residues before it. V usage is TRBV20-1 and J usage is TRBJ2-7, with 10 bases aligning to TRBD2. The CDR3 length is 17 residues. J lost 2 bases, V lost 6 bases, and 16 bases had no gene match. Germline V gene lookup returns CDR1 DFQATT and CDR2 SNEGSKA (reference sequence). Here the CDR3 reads CSARTLAGVPMPYEQYF. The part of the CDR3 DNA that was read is TGCAGTGCAAGGACGCTAGCGGGGGTACCAATGCCCTACGAG.

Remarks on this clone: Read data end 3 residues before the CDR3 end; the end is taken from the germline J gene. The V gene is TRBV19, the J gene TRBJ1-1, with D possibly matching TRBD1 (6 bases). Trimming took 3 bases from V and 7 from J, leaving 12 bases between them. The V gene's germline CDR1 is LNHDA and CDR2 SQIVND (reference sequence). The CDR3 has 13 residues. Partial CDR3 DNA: TGTGCCAGTAGTATGGCCAGGGGCGATGAA. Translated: CASSMARGDE. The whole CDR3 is CASSMARGDEAFF.

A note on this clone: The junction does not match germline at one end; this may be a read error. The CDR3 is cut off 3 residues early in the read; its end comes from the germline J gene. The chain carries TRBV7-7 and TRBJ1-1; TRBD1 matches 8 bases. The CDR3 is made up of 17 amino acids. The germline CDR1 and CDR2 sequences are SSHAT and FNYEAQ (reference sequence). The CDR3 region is CASSQNNYRARGPEAFF. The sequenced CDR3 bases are TGTGCTAGCAGCCAAAATAACTACCGGGCCAGGGGGCCTGAA. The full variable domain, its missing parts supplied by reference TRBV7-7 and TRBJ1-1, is GAGVSQSPRYKVTKRGQDVTLRCDPISSHATLYWYQQALGQGPEFLTYFNYEAQPDKSGLPSDRFSAERPEGSISTLTIQRTEQRDSAMYRCASSQNNYRARGPEAFFGQGTRLTVV.

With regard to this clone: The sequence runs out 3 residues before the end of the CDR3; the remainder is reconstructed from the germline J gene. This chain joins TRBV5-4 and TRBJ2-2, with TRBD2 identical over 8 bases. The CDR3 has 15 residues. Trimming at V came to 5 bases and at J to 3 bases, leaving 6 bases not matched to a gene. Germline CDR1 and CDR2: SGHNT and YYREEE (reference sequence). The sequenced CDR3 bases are TGTGCCAGCAGACGGGGGGGGCAGTACACCGGGGAG. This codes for CASRRGGQYTGE. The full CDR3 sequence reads CASRRGGQYTGELFF.

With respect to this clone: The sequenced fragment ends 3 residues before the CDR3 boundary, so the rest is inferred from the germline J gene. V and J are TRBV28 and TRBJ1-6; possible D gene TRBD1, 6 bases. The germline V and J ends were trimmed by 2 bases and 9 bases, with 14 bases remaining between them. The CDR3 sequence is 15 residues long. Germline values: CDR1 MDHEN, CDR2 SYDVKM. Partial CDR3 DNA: TGTGCCAGCAGTTTAGGGGGCAACAGACTTTCACCC. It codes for CASSLGGNRLSP. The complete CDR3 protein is CASSLGGNRLSPLHF.

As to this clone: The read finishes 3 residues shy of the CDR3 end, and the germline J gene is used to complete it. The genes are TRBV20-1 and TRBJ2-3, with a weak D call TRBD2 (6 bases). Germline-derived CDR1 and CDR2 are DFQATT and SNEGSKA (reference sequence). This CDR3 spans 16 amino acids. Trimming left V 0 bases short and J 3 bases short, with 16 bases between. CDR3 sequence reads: CSARDSAGSRTDTQYF. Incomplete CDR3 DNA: TGCAGTGCTAGAGATTCGGCGGGGTCACGAACAGATACG.

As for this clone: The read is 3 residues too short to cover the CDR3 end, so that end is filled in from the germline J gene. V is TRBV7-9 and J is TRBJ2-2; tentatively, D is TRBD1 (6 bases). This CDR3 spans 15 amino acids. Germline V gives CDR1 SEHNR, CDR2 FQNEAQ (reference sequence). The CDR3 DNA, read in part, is TGTGCCAGCAGCCTCAGGGGCTCTGGGGCCAACGTG. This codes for CASSLRGSGANV. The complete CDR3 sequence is CASSLRGSGANVLFF. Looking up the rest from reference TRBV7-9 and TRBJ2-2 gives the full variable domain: DTGVSQNPRHKITKRGQNVTFRCDPISEHNRLYWYRQTLGQGPEFLTYFQNEAQLEKSRLLSDRFSAERPKGSFSTLEIQRTEQGDSAMYLCASSLRGSGANVLFFGEGSRLTVL.

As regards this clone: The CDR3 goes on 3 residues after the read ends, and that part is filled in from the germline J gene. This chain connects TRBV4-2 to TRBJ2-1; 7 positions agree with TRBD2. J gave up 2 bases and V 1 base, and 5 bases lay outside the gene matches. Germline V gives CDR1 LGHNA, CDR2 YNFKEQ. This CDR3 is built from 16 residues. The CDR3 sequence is CASSQGGGATYNEQFF. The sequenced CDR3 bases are TGTGCCAGCAGCCAAGGGGGGGGTGCGACCTACAATGAG.

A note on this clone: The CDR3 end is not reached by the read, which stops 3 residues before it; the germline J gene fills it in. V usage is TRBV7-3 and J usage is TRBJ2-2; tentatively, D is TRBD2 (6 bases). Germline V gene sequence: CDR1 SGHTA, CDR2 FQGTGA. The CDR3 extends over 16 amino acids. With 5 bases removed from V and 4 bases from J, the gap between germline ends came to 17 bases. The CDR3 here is CASSPPGTSGTGELFF. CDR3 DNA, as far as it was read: TGTGCCAGCAGCCCCCCCGGGACTTCGGGCACCGGGGAG.

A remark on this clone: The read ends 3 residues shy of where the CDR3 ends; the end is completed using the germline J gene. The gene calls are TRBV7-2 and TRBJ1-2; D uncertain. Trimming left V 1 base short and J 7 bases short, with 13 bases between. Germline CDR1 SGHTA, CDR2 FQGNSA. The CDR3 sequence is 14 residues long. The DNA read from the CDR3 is TGTGCCAGCAGCTTAGTGGGTAGCCCGGCTGGC. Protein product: CASSLVGSPAG. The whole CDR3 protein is CASSLVGSPAGYTF.

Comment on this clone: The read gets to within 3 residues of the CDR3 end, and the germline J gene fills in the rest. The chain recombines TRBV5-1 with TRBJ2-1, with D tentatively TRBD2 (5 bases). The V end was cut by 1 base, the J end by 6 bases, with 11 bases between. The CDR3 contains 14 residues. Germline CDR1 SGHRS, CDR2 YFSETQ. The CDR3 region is CASSLSSPGNEQFF. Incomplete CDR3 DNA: TGCGCCAGCAGCTTGTCTAGCCCAGGCAATGAG.

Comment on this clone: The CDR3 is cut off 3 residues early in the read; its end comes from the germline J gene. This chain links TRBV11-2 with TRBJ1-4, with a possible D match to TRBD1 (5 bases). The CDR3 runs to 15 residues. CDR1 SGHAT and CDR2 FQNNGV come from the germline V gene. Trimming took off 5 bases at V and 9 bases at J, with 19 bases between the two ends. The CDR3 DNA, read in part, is TGTGCCAGCAGCGGGAGGGGAGCGGGCCTTAAAAAA. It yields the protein CASSGRGAGLKK. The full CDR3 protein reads CASSGRGAGLKKLFF.

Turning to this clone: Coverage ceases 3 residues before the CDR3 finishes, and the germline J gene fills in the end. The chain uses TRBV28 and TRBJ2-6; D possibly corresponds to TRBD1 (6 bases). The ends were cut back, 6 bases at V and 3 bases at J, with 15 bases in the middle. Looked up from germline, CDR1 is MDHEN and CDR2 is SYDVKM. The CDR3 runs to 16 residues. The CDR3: CASSLTGLVGANVLTF. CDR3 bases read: TGTGCCAGCAGCTTAACAGGGCTCGTTGGGGCCAACGTC.

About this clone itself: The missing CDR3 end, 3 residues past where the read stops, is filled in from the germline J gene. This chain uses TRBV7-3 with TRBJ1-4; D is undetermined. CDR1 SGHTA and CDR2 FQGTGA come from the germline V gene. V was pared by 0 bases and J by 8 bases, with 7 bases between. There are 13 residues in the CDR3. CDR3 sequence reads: CASSLTYQEKLFF. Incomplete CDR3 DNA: TGTGCCAGCAGCTTAACTTACCAGGAAAAA.

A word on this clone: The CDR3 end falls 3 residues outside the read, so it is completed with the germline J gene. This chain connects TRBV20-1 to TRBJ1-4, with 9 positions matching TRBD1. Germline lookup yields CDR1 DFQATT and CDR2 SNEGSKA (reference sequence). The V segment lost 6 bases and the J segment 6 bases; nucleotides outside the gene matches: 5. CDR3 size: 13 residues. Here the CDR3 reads CSAPGQGDEKLFF. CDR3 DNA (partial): TGCAGTGCGCCGGGACAGGGAGATGAAAAA.

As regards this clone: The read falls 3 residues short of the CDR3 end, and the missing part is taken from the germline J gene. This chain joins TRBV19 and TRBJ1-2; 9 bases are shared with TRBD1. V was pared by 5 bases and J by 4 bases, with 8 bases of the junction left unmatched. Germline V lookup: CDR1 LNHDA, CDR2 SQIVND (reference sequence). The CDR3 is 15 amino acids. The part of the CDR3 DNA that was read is TGTGCCAGTAGTCGAAGACAGGGGGGTAGCTATGGC. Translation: CASSRRQGGSYG. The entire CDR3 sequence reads CASSRRQGGSYGYTF. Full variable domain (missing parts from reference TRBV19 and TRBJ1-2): DGGITQSPKYLFRKEGQNVTLSCEQNLNHDAMYWYRQDPGQGLRLIYYSQIVNDFQKGDIAEGYSVSREKKESFPLTVTSAQKNPTAFYLCASSRRQGGSYGYTFGSGTRLTVV.

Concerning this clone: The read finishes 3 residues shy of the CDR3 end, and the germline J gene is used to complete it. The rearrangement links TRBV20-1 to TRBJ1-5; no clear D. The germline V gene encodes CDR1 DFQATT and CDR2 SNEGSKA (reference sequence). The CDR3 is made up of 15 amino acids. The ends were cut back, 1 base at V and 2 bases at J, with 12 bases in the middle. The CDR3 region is CSARAYGSGNQPQHF. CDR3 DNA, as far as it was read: TGCAGTGCTAGAGCTTACGGGTCCGGCAATCAGCCC.

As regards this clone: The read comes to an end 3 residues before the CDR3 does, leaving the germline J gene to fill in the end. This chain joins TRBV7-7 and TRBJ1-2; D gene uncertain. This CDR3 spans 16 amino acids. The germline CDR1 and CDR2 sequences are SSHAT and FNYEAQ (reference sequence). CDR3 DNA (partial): TGTGCCAGCAGCTCCTCAAACGGACTAGCGGGCTACGAC. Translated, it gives CASSSSNGLAGYD. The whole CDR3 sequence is CASSSSNGLAGYDYTF.

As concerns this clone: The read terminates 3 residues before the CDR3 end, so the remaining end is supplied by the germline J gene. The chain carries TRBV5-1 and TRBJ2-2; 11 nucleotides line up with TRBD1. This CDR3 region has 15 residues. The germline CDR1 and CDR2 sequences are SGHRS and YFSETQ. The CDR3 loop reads CASSPTGTGGEKLFF. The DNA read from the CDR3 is TGCGCCAGCAGCCCCACCGGGACAGGGGGTGAAAAG.

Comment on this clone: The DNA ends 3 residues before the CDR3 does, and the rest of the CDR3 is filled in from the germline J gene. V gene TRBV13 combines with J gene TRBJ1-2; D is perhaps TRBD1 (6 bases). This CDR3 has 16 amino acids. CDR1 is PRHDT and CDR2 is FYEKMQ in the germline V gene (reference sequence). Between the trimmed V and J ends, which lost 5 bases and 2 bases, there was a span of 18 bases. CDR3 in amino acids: CASSTRATGSNYGYTF. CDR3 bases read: TGTGCCAGCAGCACCCGAGCGACAGGTTCGAACTATGGC.

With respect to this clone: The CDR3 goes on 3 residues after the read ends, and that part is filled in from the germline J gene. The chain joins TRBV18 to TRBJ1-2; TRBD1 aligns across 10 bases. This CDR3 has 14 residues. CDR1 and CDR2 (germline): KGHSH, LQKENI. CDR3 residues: CASSPGQGFHDYTF. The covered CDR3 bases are TGTGCCAGCTCACCGGGACAGGGGTTCCACGAC.

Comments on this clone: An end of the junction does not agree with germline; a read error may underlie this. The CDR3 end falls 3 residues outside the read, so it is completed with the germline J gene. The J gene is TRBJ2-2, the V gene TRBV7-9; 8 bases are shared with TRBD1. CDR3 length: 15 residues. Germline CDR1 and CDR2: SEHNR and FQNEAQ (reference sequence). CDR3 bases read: TGTACCAGCAGCTCATCGACAGGGGAGACCGGGGAG. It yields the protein CTSSSSTGETGE. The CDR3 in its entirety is CTSSSSTGETGELFF.

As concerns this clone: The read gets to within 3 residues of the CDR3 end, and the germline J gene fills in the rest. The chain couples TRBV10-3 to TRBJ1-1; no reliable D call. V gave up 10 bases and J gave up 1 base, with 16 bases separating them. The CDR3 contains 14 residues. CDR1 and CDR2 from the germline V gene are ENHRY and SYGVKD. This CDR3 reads CATQHPTGNTEAFF. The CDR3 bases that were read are TGTGCCACGCAACACCCGACGGGGAACACTGAA.

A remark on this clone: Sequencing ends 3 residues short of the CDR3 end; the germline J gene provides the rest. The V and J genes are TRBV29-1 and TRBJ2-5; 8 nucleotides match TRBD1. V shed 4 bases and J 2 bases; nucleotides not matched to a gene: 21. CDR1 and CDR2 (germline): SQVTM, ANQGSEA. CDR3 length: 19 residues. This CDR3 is CSVVLIGFTGGSLQETQYF. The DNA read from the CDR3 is TGCAGCGTTGTATTAATCGGTTTTACAGGGGGTTCCCTACAAGAGACC.

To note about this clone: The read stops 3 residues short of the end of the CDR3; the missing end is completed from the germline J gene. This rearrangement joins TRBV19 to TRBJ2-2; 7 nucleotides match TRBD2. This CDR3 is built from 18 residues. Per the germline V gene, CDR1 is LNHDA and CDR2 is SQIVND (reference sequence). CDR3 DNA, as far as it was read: TGTGCCAGTAGTATAGATCTAGCGGTGAACTCTGGGGCCAACGTG. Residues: CASSIDLAVNSGANV. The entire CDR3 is CASSIDLAVNSGANVLFF.

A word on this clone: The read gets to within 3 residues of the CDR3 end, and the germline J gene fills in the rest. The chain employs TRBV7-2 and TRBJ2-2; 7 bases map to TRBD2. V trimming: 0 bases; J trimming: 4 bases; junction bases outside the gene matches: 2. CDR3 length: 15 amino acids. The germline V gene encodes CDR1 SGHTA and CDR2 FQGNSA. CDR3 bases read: TGTGCCAGCAGCTTAGCCGGGGGGACCACCGGGGAG. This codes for CASSLAGGTTGE. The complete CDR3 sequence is CASSLAGGTTGELFF.

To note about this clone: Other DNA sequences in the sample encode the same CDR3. The CDR3 sequence: CASSFPRNEQFF. Incomplete CDR3 DNA: TGTGCCAGCAGTTTCCCCAGGAATGAG. The chain carries TRBV28 and TRBJ2-1, with D unresolved. Read sequence stops 3 residues before the CDR3 end, and the germline J gene provides the missing end. Germline V gene data show CDR1 as MDHEN and CDR2 as SYDVKM. Trimming removed 3 bases at V and 7 bases at J, with 7 bases between. The CDR3 contains 12 residues.

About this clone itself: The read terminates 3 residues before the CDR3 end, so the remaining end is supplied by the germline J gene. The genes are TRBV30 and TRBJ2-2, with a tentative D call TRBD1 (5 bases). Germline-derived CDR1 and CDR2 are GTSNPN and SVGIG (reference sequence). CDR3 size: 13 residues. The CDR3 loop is CAWSNSGANVLFF. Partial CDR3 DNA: TGTGCCTGGAGTAACTCTGGGGCCAACGTG.